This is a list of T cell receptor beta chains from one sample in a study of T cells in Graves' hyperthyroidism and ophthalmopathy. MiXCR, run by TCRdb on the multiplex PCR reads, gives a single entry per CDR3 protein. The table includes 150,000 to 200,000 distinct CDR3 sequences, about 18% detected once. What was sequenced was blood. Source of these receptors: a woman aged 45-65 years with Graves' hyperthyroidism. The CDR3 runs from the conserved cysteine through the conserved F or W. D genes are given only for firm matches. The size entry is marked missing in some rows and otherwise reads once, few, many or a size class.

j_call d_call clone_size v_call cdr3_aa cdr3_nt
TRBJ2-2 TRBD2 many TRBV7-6 CASSPYRLAGNTGELFF TGTGCCAGCAGCCCGTATCGACTAGCGGGGAACACCGGGGAGCTGTTTTTT
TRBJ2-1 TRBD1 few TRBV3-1 CASRGTGRDEQFF TGTGCCAGCAGGGGGACAGGGAGGGATGAGCAGTTCTTC
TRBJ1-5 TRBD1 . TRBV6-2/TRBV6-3 CASSYSGQSQPQHF TGTGCCAGCAGTTACTCGGGACAGAGTCAGCCCCAGCATTTT
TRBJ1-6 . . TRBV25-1 CASSVLGLNSPLHF TGTGCCAGCAGCGTCCTGGGTCTTAATTCACCCCTCCACTTT
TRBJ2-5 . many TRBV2 CASTGTVQETQYF TGTGCCAGCACCGGGACGGTCCAAGAGACCCAGTACTTC
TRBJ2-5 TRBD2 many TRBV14 CASSPRLAGSHQETQYF TGTGCCAGCAGCCCCCGACTAGCGGGGAGCCACCAAGAGACCCAGTACTTC
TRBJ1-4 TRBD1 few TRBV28 CASSWDRGGGNEKLFF TGTGCCAGCAGTTGGGACAGGGGAGGGGGTAATGAAAAACTGTTTTTT
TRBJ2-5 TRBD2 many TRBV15 CATSSRGLAEETQYF TGTGCCACCAGCAGCCGGGGACTAGCGGAAGAGACCCAGTACTTC
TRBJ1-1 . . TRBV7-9 CASTMRAVNTEPFF TGTGCCAGCACCATGCGCGCGGTGAACACTGAACCTTTCTTT
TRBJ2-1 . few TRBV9 CASSVDAGNEQFF TGTGCCAGCAGCGTAGACGCGGGCAATGAGCAGTTCTTC
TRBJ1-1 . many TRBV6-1 CASNSRGENTEAFF TGTGCCAGCAATTCTAGGGGGGAGAACACTGAAGCTTTCTTT
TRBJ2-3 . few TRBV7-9 CASSSQNEDTQYF TGTGCCAGCAGCTCCCAGAACGAGGATACGCAGTATTTT
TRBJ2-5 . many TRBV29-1 CSVLRETQYF TGCAGCGTTTTGAGGGAGACCCAGTACTTC
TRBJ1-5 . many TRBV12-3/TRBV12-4 CASSLWAQPQHF TGTGCCAGCAGTTTATGGGCTCAGCCCCAGCATTTT
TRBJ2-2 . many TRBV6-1 CASSPLDPWRGFTGELFF TGTGCCAGCAGCCCTTTAGATCCTTGGCGCGGTTTTACCGGGGAGCTGTTTTTT
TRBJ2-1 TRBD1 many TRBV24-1 CATSDFGQGRGDEQFF TGTGCCACCAGTGACTTCGGACAGGGGAGGGGAGATGAGCAGTTCTTC
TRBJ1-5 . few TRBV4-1 CASSQDLGVHQPQHF TGCGCCAGCAGCCAAGATCTAGGGGTTCATCAGCCCCAGCATTTT
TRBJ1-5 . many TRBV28 CASTIGSSQPQHF TGTGCCAGCACAATAGGGTCCAGTCAGCCCCAGCATTTT
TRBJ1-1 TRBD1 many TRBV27 CASRDRGLSEAFF TGTGCCAGCAGGGACAGGGGGCTATCAGAAGCTTTCTTT
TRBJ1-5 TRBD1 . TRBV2 CASREQGASSNQPQHF TGTGCCAGCAGGGAACAGGGGGCGAGCAGCAATCAGCCCCAGCATTTT
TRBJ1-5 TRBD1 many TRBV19 CASRTTGARWNQPQHF TGTGCCAGTCGGACCACAGGGGCGAGGTGGAATCAGCCCCAGCATTTT
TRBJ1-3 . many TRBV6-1 CASREPGNTIYF TGTGCCAGCAGGGAGCCGGGAAACACCATATATTTT
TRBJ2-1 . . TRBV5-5 CASSKDFHNEQFF TGTGCCAGCAGCAAAGACTTCCACAATGAGCAGTTCTTC
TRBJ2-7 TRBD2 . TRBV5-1 CASSIGTSGGLRSSYEQYF TGCGCCAGCAGCATCGGGACTAGCGGGGGGTTACGATCTTCCTACGAGCAGTACTTC
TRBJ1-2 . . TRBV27 CASRQSNYGYTF TGTGCCAGCAGACAAAGTAACTATGGCTACACCTTC
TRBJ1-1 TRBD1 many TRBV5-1 CASSQGQPNTEAFF TGCGCCAGCAGCCAGGGACAGCCGAACACTGAAGCTTTCTTT
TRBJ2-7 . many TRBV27 CASSLASGTRHTYEQYF TGTGCCAGCAGTTTAGCCTCTGGCACTCGTCACACCTACGAGCAGTACTTC
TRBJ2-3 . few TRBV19 CASSLSTTGDTQYF TGTGCCAGTAGCCTTTCAACCACAGGAGATACGCAGTATTTT
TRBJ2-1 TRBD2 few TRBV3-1 CASSQEMTSGGAYEQFF TGTGCCAGCAGCCAAGAGATGACTAGCGGGGGGGCCTATGAGCAGTTCTTC
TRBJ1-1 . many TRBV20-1 CSAKDPFMNTEAFF TGCAGTGCTAAGGACCCCTTCATGAACACTGAAGCTTTCTTT
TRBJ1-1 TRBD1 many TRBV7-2 CASSLGITTGSAEAFF TGTGCCAGCAGCTTAGGGATAACGACAGGGTCTGCTGAAGCTTTCTTT
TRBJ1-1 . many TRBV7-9 CASSFGGVGTEAFF TGTGCCAGCAGCTTCGGGGGGGTAGGCACTGAAGCTTTCTTT
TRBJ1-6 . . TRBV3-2 CASSQEVIGQGKQNSPLHF TGTGCCAGCAGCCAAGAAGTAATTGGACAGGGAAAACAAAATTCACCCCTCCACTTT
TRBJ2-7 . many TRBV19 CASSMAQGSNEQYF TGTGCCAGTAGTATGGCGCAGGGGAGCAACGAGCAGTACTTC
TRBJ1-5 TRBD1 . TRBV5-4 CASSPETGTGFQPQHF TGTGCCAGCAGCCCAGAAACCGGGACAGGGTTCCAGCCCCAGCATTTT
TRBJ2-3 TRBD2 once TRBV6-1 CASSGLAGGPDTQYF TGTGCCAGCAGTGGACTAGCGGGAGGGCCAGATACGCAGTATTTT
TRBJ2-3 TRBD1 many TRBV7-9 CASSLTGAPDTQYF TGTGCCAGCAGCCTTACAGGGGCCCCAGATACGCAGTATTTT